These 20 T cell receptor beta chains share one sample of origin, sequenced in a study of CD8 T cells in ankylosing spondylitis. TCRdb reprocessed the 5' RACE reads via MiXCR and lists one record per CDR3 protein. The table shows around 320,000 distinct CDR3 sequences, with less than 25% occurring only once. The material sequenced was blood, either unsorted or a sorted T cell fraction (not recorded which). These receptors all stem from a female donor with ankylosing spondylitis or in good health (not recorded which).

The J gene is TRBJ2-6, the V gene TRBV20-1; D not certain. The CDR3 spans 15 residues. Between the trimmed V and J ends, which lost 1 base and 1 base, there was a span of 8 bases. CDR1 is DFQATT, CDR2 SNEGSKA, per germline (reference sequence). The DNA for the CDR3 is TGCAGTGCTAGAGTCGGAAAGTCTGGGGCCAACGTCCTGACTTTC. It translates to CSARVGKSGANVLTF.

The J gene is TRBJ2-5, the V gene TRBV20-1; no reliable D call. V lost 2 bases and J lost 2, with 15 bases in between. Germline lookup yields CDR1 DFQATT and CDR2 SNEGSKA (reference sequence). The CDR3 runs to 15 residues. The CDR3 region is CSARTNRLPQETQYF. In nucleotides, the CDR3 is TGCAGTGCTAGAACTAATAGATTGCCTCAAGAGACCCAGTACTTC.

The rearrangement joins TRBV10-3 to TRBJ2-1, with 9 bases matching TRBD2. The V and J ends lost 5 bases and 7 bases, in that order; junction bases with no gene match: 9. The CDR3 extends over 15 amino acids. The germline V gene has CDR1 ENHRY and CDR2 SYGVKD. In nucleotides, the CDR3 is TGTGCCATCAGTTTCACTAGCGGGTCAAAAAATGAGCAGTTCTTC. Its translation: CAISFTSGSKNEQFF.

The chain links TRBV6-5 to TRBJ2-1; D remains ambiguous. The germline gives CDR1 MNHEY, CDR2 SVGAGI. The CDR3 spans 15 residues. The ends were cut back, 4 bases at V and 2 bases at J, with 12 bases in the middle. Written as DNA, the CDR3 is TGTGCCAGCAGTTTGCGGTCCCCTGCCTACAATGAGCAGTTCTTC. Its protein product is CASSLRSPAYNEQFF.

The chain recombines TRBV20-1 with TRBJ2-3; tentative D call: TRBD1 (6 bases). Trimming took off 3 bases at V and 4 bases at J, with 17 bases between the two ends. This CDR3 spans 15 amino acids. Per the germline V gene, CDR1 is DFQATT and CDR2 is SNEGSKA (reference sequence). The CDR3 DNA is TGCAGTGCTAGGGGGCAGGGGAGAGGTCCAGATACGCAGTATTTT. Amino acid sequence: CSARGQGRGPDTQYF.

This clonotype has a count of ten or more. This chain connects TRBV12-3 or TRBV12-4 to TRBJ2-1, with 12 bases matching TRBD2. This CDR3 is built from 15 residues. The V gene end was trimmed by 5 bases and the J gene end by 4 bases; junction bases not matched to a gene: 3. For the CDR3, the DNA is TGTGCCAGCAGTCGCCTAGCGGGAGGGTACAATGAGCAGTTCTTC. The encoded protein is CASSRLAGGYNEQFF.

In its sample, this clonotype was seen many times. The rearrangement joins TRBV28 to TRBJ2-3, with TRBD2 identical over 8 bases. The CDR3 consists of 14 residues. In germline, CDR1 is MDHEN, CDR2 SYDVKM. Germline trimming cut 10 bases from V and 14 bases from J; bases unmatched to any gene: 20. The CDR3 DNA reads as TGTGCCACCGGGGGGGCTAGCCCCATTTACGGATTGTATTTT. Translation: CATGGASPIYGLYF.

The V and J genes are TRBV20-1 and TRBJ2-1, with D perhaps TRBD2 (6 bases). Germline V gene sequence: CDR1 DFQATT, CDR2 SNEGSKA (reference sequence). This CDR3 spans 15 amino acids. V was shortened by 3 bases and J by 2 bases, with 14 bases between the two germline ends. This CDR3 reads CSASLGGGTYNEQFF. The DNA for the CDR3 is TGCAGTGCTAGTCTTGGCGGAGGGACCTACAATGAGCAGTTCTTC.

The chain carries TRBV6-1 and TRBJ2-2, with 7 positions matching TRBD2. Germline-derived CDR1 and CDR2 are MNHNS and SASEGT. V lost 6 bases, J lost 7 bases, and 11 bases stayed unmatched. CDR3 length: 15 residues. CDR3 sequence reads: CASRSLRGEGGELFF. CDR3 in DNA: TGTGCCAGCAGGTCGTTAAGAGGGGAGGGCGGGGAGCTGTTTTTT.

The table lists this clonotype with many counts. V usage is TRBV6-1 and J usage is TRBJ2-7, with 8 bases aligning to TRBD2. CDR3 size: 15 residues. In germline, CDR1 is MNHNS, CDR2 SASEGT. Trimming removed 6 bases from V and 5 bases from J; junction bases left unmatched: 12. CDR3 DNA: TGTGCCAGCAGGGGTAGCGGGACCCCCCGGGACGAGCAGTACTTC. Protein: CASRGSGTPRDEQYF.

This clonotype was observed at least ten times. The rearrangement joins TRBV10-1 to TRBJ2-1; the D gene is possibly TRBD1 (6 bases). Germline assignment: CDR1 WNHNN and CDR2 SYGVQD (reference sequence). The V gene lost 0 bases and the J gene lost 6 bases, with 9 bases spanning the gap. The CDR3 has 14 amino acids. CDR3 bases: TGCGCCAGCAGTGAGTCGGGGACACCCAATGAGCAGTTCTTC. Its translation: CASSESGTPNEQFF.

This clonotype was counted between two and nine times. This chain uses TRBV6-1 with TRBJ1-5; no clear D gene. Trimming took 10 bases from V and 4 from J, leaving 17 bases between them. CDR1 MNHNS and CDR2 SASEGT come from the germline V gene. This CDR3 region has 14 residues. The CDR3 spells CATTPAGRNQPQHF. The CDR3 nucleotides are TGTGCCACCACCCCAGCCGGGCGGAATCAGCCCCAGCATTTT.

The chain links TRBV12-5 to TRBJ2-3; TRBD1 agrees at 7 bases. Germline V gives CDR1 LGHNT, CDR2 FRNRAP. The CDR3 is 16 residues long. With V trimmed by 5 bases and J by 2 bases, 10 bases remained unmatched. Written as DNA, the CDR3 is TGTGCTAGTGGTCGGAGGACAGGCTCGACCACAGATACGCAGTATTTT. It translates to CASGRRTGSTTDTQYF.

This clonotype was detected only a few times. The V and J genes are TRBV6-5 and TRBJ2-3, with D perhaps matching TRBD1 or TRBD2 (6 bases each). V lost 0 bases and J lost 3, with 13 bases in between. Germline V gene data show CDR1 as MNHEY and CDR2 as SVGAGI. This CDR3 spans 16 amino acids. The CDR3 loop is CASSYSGGGDTDTQYF. The CDR3 DNA follows: TGTGCCAGCAGTTACTCTGGGGGCGGGGATACAGATACGCAGTATTTT.

This clonotype was recorded a few times. The chain uses TRBV20-1 and TRBJ2-5; D is ambiguous. The CDR3 has 15 amino acids. Germline CDR1 and CDR2: DFQATT and SNEGSKA (reference sequence). Trimming cost V 3 bases and J 3 bases, with 17 bases left between them. The CDR3 region has the DNA TGCAGTGCTAGCGCGAGTGGCGCCCTTAAAGAGACCCAGTACTTC. It codes for CSASASGALKETQYF.

The chain couples TRBV9 to TRBJ2-1; a weak D match, TRBD2 (5 bases). The CDR3 has 15 residues. Germline loops: CDR1 SGDLS, CDR2 YYNGEE. The ends were cut back, 0 bases at V and 12 bases at J, with 19 bases in the middle. This chain's CDR3 is CASSVGVGDDMGQFF. The CDR3 nucleotides are TGTGCCAGCAGCGTAGGAGTGGGAGATGATATGGGGCAGTTCTTC.

The chain is built from TRBV24-1 and TRBJ2-3; TRBD1 is a possible D gene (5 bases). CDR3 length: 15 residues. V lost 3 bases, J lost 2 bases, and 11 bases lay in between. CDR1 is KGHDR, CDR2 SFDVKD, per germline. The CDR3 sequence is CATSDAGMVTDTQYF. The CDR3, as DNA: TGTGCCACCAGTGATGCAGGGATGGTCACAGATACGCAGTATTTT.

The V call is TRBV25-1, the J call TRBJ2-7; perhaps TRBD2 as D (5 bases). The CDR3 totals 14 residues. Looked up from germline, CDR1 is MGHDK and CDR2 is SYGVNS. The V and J ends lost 2 bases and 2 bases respectively, with 10 bases between them. The CDR3 coding sequence is TGTGCCAGCAGTGAAGTCGGACTCCCCTACGAGCAGTACTTC. Translation: CASSEVGLPYEQYF.

The chain uses TRBV20-1 and TRBJ2-7; TRBD2 matches 10 bases. The CDR3 is 18 residues long. CDR1 is DFQATT, CDR2 SNEGSKA, per germline (reference sequence). Unmatched junction bases numbered 16, after V lost 2 bases and J lost 3 bases. CDR3 DNA: TGCAGTGCTAGACCTCGGACTAGCGGAGGAACGGGTAACTACGAGCAGTACTTC. It encodes CSARPRTSGGTGNYEQYF.

This clonotype was recorded a few times. The junction shows a germline mismatch at one end, possibly a read error. The chain is built from TRBV10-2 and TRBJ1-5; D gene uncertain. This CDR3 is 12 amino acids long. Germline CDR1 is WSHSY and CDR2 is SAAADI. CDR3 bases: TGCGCCAGCAATGAGGGTAGGCAGCCCCAGCATTTT. This translates into CASNEGRQPQHF.